The subject of this entry is one T cell receptor (beta chain). No antigen is known for it. This record comes from a study of cytotoxic CD8 clonotypes in ibrutinib-treated CLL. About the study: The samples contained around 250,000 productive templates on average. They also contained an average of 94,082 productive rearrangements.

Findings and caveats of the study: Sampling schedules were unmatched across sustained-remission and progressing patients. Clonality increased at ibrutinib response and stayed stable in sustained remission. At progression, however, it fell back toward baseline. With treatment, public clonotypes, which were uncommon, either contracted or remained stable.

This CDR3 region has 13 residues. Germline V gene sequence: CDR1 SGHTA, CDR2 FQGNSA. The V segment lost 8 bases and the J segment 4 bases; nucleotides outside the gene matches: 7. Data came from immunoSEQ multiplex PCR; TCRdb stores just in-frame clones and leaves some out. Here the sample spans approximately 60,000 clones, roughly 50% being singletons. The sample in question was PBMCs, obtained at disease progression, from a patient treated with ibrutinib. The V and J genes are TRBV7-2 and TRBJ1-1; 7 bases map to TRBD1. This receptor was obtained from a human donor with chronic lymphocytic leukemia. CDR3: CASGGRGGTEAFF. CDR3 nucleotides: TGTGCCAGCGGAGGCAGGGGGGGCACTGAAGCTTTCTTT. The full variable domain, its missing parts supplied by reference TRBV7-2 and TRBJ1-1, is GAGVSQSPSNKVTEKGKDVELRCDPISGHTALYWYRQSLGQGLEFLIYFQGNSAPDKSGLPSDRFSAERTGGSVSTLTIQRTQQEDSAVYLCASGGRGGTEAFFGQGTRLTVV.